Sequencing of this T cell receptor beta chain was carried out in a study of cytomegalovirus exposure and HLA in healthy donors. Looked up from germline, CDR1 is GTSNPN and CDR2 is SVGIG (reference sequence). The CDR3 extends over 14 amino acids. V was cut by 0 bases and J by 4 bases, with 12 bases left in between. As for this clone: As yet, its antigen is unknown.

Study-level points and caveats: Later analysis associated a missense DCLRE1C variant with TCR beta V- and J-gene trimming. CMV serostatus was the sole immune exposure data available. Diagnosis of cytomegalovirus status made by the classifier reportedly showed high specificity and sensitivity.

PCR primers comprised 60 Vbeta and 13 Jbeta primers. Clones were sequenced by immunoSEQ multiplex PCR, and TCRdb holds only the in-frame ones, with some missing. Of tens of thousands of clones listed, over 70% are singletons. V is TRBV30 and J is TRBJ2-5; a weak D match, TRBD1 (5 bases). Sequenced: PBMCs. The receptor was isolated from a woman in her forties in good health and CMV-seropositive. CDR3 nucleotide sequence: TGTGCCTGGAGTGTAGAGTATCAGGGAGAGACCCAGTACTTC. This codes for CAWSVEYQGETQYF.